The rows below give T cell receptor beta chains drawn from one sample of a study of blood T cell repertoires in COVID-19. Method: immunoSEQ multiplex PCR; TCRdb's copy keeps in-frame clones and lacks some. The data hold tens of thousands of clones, with more than 75% observed a single time. The specimen sequenced was peripheral blood. The receptors were sampled from a woman in her sixties with acute or convalescent COVID-19. Each CDR3 is given with its conserved first and last residue. The order of the fields is J gene, clone size, D gene, V gene, CDR3 DNA, CDR3 protein. The D gene is left open where the match is weak. The size of a clone is reported for some rows only, either as once, few or many, or as a class for expanded clones.

TRBJ1-4	.	.	TRBV9	TGTGCCAGCAGCGAGGCGGGGGTAGCTAATGAAAAACTGTTTTTT	CASSEAGVANEKLFF
TRBJ1-2	.	TRBD1	TRBV19	TGTGCCAGTAGTGGACGGCGGACAGGGGGCAACTATGGCTACACCTTC	CASSGRRTGGNYGYTF
TRBJ2-7	once	.	TRBV21-1	TGTGCCAGCAGCAAAGCGTGGCGGGGGGGCCCCTCCTACGAGCAGTACTTC	CASSKAWRGGPSYEQYF
TRBJ2-1	few	TRBD2	TRBV6-5	TGTGCCAGCGCGACTAGCGGAGGCTCCAGTGAGCAGTTCTTC	CASATSGGSSEQFF
TRBJ1-5	.	TRBD1	TRBV6-5	TGTGCCAGCAGCCGGACAGGGAAACAGTCCCAGCATTTT	CASSRTGKQSQHF
TRBJ2-5	.	.	TRBV6-6	TGTGCCACCCTTGGTGGGGCCGGGGGAGAGACCCAGTACTTC	CATLGGAGGETQYF
TRBJ2-1	.	.	TRBV24-1	TGTGCCACCAGTGATTTGTCGGCAGGCAGCTACAATGAGCAGTTCTTC	CATSDLSAGSYNEQFF
TRBJ2-7	.	.	TRBV7-3	TGTGCCAGCAGCTTAAGACAGAGCTACGAGCAGTACTTC	CASSLRQSYEQYF
TRBJ2-1	.	TRBD2	TRBV3-1/TRBV3-2	TGTGCCAGCAGCCAAGGACTAGCGGGGGGAAATGAGCAGTTCTTC	CASSQGLAGGNEQFF
TRBJ2-1	few	.	TRBV12-3/TRBV12-4	TGTGCCAGCAGTCGACAGAACAATGAGCAGTTCTTC	CASSRQNNEQFF
TRBJ1-1	once	.	TRBV29-1	TGCAGCGCCTACAGGGCTGGCACTGAAGCTTTCTTT	CSAYRAGTEAFF
TRBJ2-3	.	TRBD1	TRBV7-2	TGTGCCAGCAGCCCGACAGGGGCCAGCACAGATACGCAGTATTTT	CASSPTGASTDTQYF
TRBJ1-1	.	.	TRBV2	TGTGCCAGCAGTGAAGGCGTCCTAGGGGGTAGGGCTGAAGCTTTCTTT	CASSEGVLGGRAEAFF
TRBJ2-1	.	TRBD1	TRBV29-1	TGCAGCGTTCTCAGGGGGCCCAGCTCCTACAATGAGCAGTTCTTC	CSVLRGPSSYNEQFF
TRBJ2-1	.	.	TRBV5-4	TGTGCCAGCAGCATACAGGGGGGGGTTAGCGATGAGCAGTTCTTC	CASSIQGGVSDEQFF
TRBJ1-2	.	.	TRBV29-1	TGCAGCGCCACCCCGGACAGTCCCTATGGCTACACCTTC	CSATPDSPYGYTF
TRBJ1-4	.	TRBD1	TRBV5-6	TGTGCCAGCAGCCCGGGACAGGAATGGAATGAAAAACTGTTTTTT	CASSPGQEWNEKLFF
TRBJ2-3	.	.	TRBV2	TGTGCCAGCAGTCCTAGGACAGTTAGGGTCACAGATACGCAGTATTTT	CASSPRTVRVTDTQYF
TRBJ1-3	.	.	TRBV6-6	TGTGCCAGCAGTTACGGGCGGGGGAGCTCTGGAAACACCATATATTTT	CASSYGRGSSGNTIYF
TRBJ1-4	few	.	TRBV6-1	TGTGCCAGCAGTGCAACAGGAACAGCAACTAATGAAAAACTGTTTTTT	CASSATGTATNEKLFF
TRBJ1-6	.	TRBD1	TRBV10-3	TGTGCCATCAAACGGGACAGGGAAAATTCACCCCTCCACTTT	CAIKRDRENSPLHF
TRBJ2-1	.	.	TRBV7-2	TGTGCCAGCAGCCCACCAGCGGCGAGCTCCTACAATGAGCAGTTCTTC	CASSPPAASSYNEQFF
TRBJ2-7	once	TRBD1	TRBV30	TGTGCCTGGGGGGACAGCGCCTACGAGCAGTACTTC	CAWGDSAYEQYF
TRBJ2-1	.	.	TRBV7-9	TGTGCCAGCAGCGTCCCCTTCGGGGAATACAATGAGCAGTTCTTC	CASSVPFGEYNEQFF
TRBJ2-5	.	.	TRBV19	TGTGCCAGTAGTATTACGGGTAGCGTTGGGGAGACCCAGTACTTC	CASSITGSVGETQYF
TRBJ1-6	.	.	TRBV6-6	TGTGCCAGCAGTTACTCGTCGTTGTATAATTCACCCCTCCACTTT	CASSYSSLYNSPLHF
TRBJ1-2	.	.	TRBV3-1/TRBV3-2	TGTGCCAGCAGCCAAGCGGGGAACTATGGCTACACCTTC	CASSQAGNYGYTF
TRBJ1-1	once	TRBD1	TRBV6-4	TGTGCCAGCAGTGACTGGACAGGGGGAGAAGCTTTCTTT	CASSDWTGGEAFF
TRBJ1-6	.	.	TRBV6-5	TGTGCCAGCAGTTACGGGGCAGGGGCATATAATTCACCCCTCCACTTT	CASSYGAGAYNSPLHF
TRBJ2-1	.	.	TRBV4-1	TGCGCCAGCAGCCAAGAAATCGGGTCCTACAATGAGCAGTTCTTC	CASSQEIGSYNEQFF
TRBJ2-7	once	TRBD1	TRBV5-1	TGCGCCAGCAGCTTAGGGTGGGGACAGGGGGCTTACGAGCAGTACTTC	CASSLGWGQGAYEQYF
TRBJ1-4	.	TRBD1	TRBV27	TGTGCCAGCCTCCCGAAGTTTGTCGGGACAGACCTTAATGAAAAACTGTTTTTT	CASLPKFVGTDLNEKLFF
TRBJ2-7	few	.	TRBV28	TGTGCCAGCAGCCCCCAAGCGAGGGCCTACGAGCAGTACTTC	CASSPQARAYEQYF
TRBJ2-7	once	.	TRBV21-1	TGTGCCAGCAGCAAAGAATGGACAGAGGACCCCTACGAGCAGTACTTC	CASSKEWTEDPYEQYF
TRBJ1-3	.	.	TRBV12-3/TRBV12-4	TGTGCCAGCAGCCTTCTACTTGGAAACACCATATATTTT	CASSLLLGNTIYF
TRBJ2-5	.	TRBD2	TRBV6-2/TRBV6-3	TGTGCCAGCAGTTACTCGCCTAGCGGGGGACATCAAGAGACCCAGTACTTC	CASSYSPSGGHQETQYF
TRBJ2-3	few	TRBD1	TRBV2	TGTGCCAGCAGGACGGGACAGGGTTACGCAGATACGCAGTATTTT	CASRTGQGYADTQYF
TRBJ1-2	once	.	TRBV6-5	TGTGCCAGCAGCCACCCCCAGGGAAACTATGGCTACACCTTC	CASSHPQGNYGYTF
TRBJ2-1	.	TRBD2	TRBV28	TGTGCCAGCACTTTAAGCGGGGCGAATGAGCAGTTCTTC	CASTLSGANEQFF
TRBJ2-5	once	.	TRBV18	TGTGCCAGCTCACCCAAGGCAGGGATCCAAGAGACCCAGTACTTC	CASSPKAGIQETQYF
TRBJ2-3	.	.	TRBV4-2	TGTGCCAGCAGTCAGGACTCTTTCACAGATACGCAGTATTTT	CASSQDSFTDTQYF
TRBJ2-3	.	.	TRBV5-4	TGTGCCAGCAGCTTGGCCGACTATAGCACAGATACGCAGTATTTT	CASSLADYSTDTQYF